The entry that follows covers one T cell receptor beta chain sequence. The record originates from a study of beta chain features in type 1 diabetes. The investigators reverse transcribed all of the isolated RNA, so they sequenced expressed TCRB transcripts. TCRdb's copy holds only in-frame clones and misses some; the assay was immunoSEQ multiplex PCR. The sample yields 130,000 to 150,000 clones, about 10% seen once. The V gene's germline CDR1 is LGHNA and CDR2 YSLEER. CDR3 length: 17 amino acids. J was trimmed by 3 bases and V by 0 bases; bases with no gene match: 6. The V and J genes are TRBV4-3 and TRBJ2-2; 8 positions agree with TRBD2. The sequence derives from a man in his late teens or twenties in good health. The sample taken for sequencing was central memory CD4+ T cells from blood. CDR3 protein: CASSQDRSGGYTGELFF. CDR3 nucleotides: TGCGCCAGCAGCCAAGATAGGTCGGGGGGGTACACCGGGGAGCTGTTTTTT.